These 7 T cell receptor beta chains came from one sample sequenced in a study of post-analysis software for immune sequencing data. Study-level findings and limits: With TRBV5-6, TRBV5-1 and TRBV20-1 included, 4 or 5 TRBV segments were more frequent in patients than in controls.

Each TCR beta cDNA library carried unique molecular identifiers. TCRdb reprocessed the PCR reads with MiXCR, giving one entry per CDR3 protein. The table includes about 460,000 distinct CDR3 sequences, under 55% detected once. The antigens for these receptors are not known. Sequencing input: blood. These receptors all come from a girl between 10 and 17 years old with multiple sclerosis.

The rearrangement joins TRBV7-9 to TRBJ2-7; TRBD2 might be the D (6 bases). The CDR3 covers 17 residues. Trimming removed 5 bases at V and 7 bases at J, with 27 bases between. Looked up from germline, CDR1 is SEHNR and CDR2 is FQNEAQ (reference sequence). CDR3 loop: CASSPRGSGLSRWEQYF. CDR3 bases: TGTGCCAGCAGCCCGAGAGGGTCGGGACTTAGCCGATGGGAGCAGTACTTC.

The chain joins TRBV5-1 to TRBJ2-1, with D possibly TRBD2 on 5 matching bases. Germline V gene lookup returns CDR1 SGHRS and CDR2 YFSETQ. This CDR3 comprises 18 residues. Trimming took off 0 bases at V and 2 bases at J, with 18 bases between the two ends. The CDR3 spells CASSLESSPGGAYNEQFF. Here the CDR3 DNA reads TGCGCCAGCAGCTTGGAGTCTAGCCCTGGTGGCGCCTACAATGAGCAGTTCTTC.

The CDR3 region is CASSPGGVNGYTF. In DNA, the CDR3 is TGTGCCAGCAGTCCAGGGGGCGTTAATGGCTACACCTTC. The chain employs TRBV28 and TRBJ1-2; 8 positions match TRBD1. The V segment lost 5 bases and the J segment 6 bases; nucleotides outside the gene matches: 5. Germline V lookup: CDR1 MDHEN, CDR2 SYDVKM. CDR3 length equals 13 residues.

The rearrangement uses TRBV20-1 and TRBJ2-5, with 10 bases fitting TRBD2. Gene TRBJ2-7 matches the end of the DNA better, so the J call may be wrong. The length of the CDR3 is 14 residues. CDR1 is DFQATT and CDR2 is SNEGSKA in the germline V gene (reference sequence). DNA for the CDR3: TGCAGTGCTAGTTTGCTAGCGGGAGATACCGAGCAGTACTTC. It translates to CSASLLAGDTEQYF.

The rearrangement joins TRBV20-1 to TRBJ2-1; tentatively, D is TRBD2 (5 bases). Germline V gene data show CDR1 as DFQATT and CDR2 as SNEGSKA (reference sequence). V gave up 4 bases and J gave up 10 bases, with 20 bases separating them. This CDR3 contains 14 residues. The CDR3: CSAIEVLGPSEQFF. CDR3 DNA sequence: TGCAGTGCTATAGAGGTACTAGGGCCCTCGGAGCAGTTCTTC.

The J gene is TRBJ2-2, the V gene TRBV4-1; 12 positions agree with TRBD2. This CDR3 contains 17 residues. Trimming cost V 5 bases and J 0 bases; bases outside gene matches: 4. Germline V lookup: CDR1 MGHRA, CDR2 YSYEKL. CDR3: CASSFRTSGANTGELFF. CDR3 in DNA: TGCGCCAGCAGCTTTCGGACTAGCGGGGCGAACACCGGGGAGCTGTTTTTT.

In its sample, this clonotype was seen a few times. This chain connects TRBV20-1 to TRBJ2-7; the match to TRBD2 covers 9 bases. Germline lookup yields CDR1 DFQATT and CDR2 SNEGSKA (reference sequence). This CDR3 is built from 16 residues. Trimming cost V 0 bases and J 2 bases; bases outside gene matches: 8. The CDR3 sequence is CSARDHEREVTYEQYF. Written as DNA, the CDR3 is TGCAGTGCTAGAGATCATGAGCGGGAGGTCACCTACGAGCAGTACTTC.